This TCR beta chain derives from a study of blood T cell repertoires in COVID-19. About the study: Some COVID-19 samples were acute and others convalescent; all came from the United States, Italy and Spain. T cells, B-cell-depleted T cells, or PBMCs supplied cDNA or gDNA.

In the authors' methods: From reference gene primer amplification, estimates of nucleated cell counts were derived. Sequenced by immunoSEQ multiplex PCR; TCRdb stores in-frame clones only, minus some. The V and J calls and clone size were taken over from that table, and D and trimming were inferred from the DNA. This table holds roughly 100,000 clones, approximately 81% found once. Germline lookup yields CDR1 SGDLS and CDR2 YYNGEE. The ends were cut back, 0 bases at V and 7 bases at J, with 10 bases in the middle. The CDR3 sequence is 14 residues long. J is TRBJ2-2 and V is TRBV9; possibly TRBD1 for D (5 bases). Sequencing was done on a sample of peripheral blood. This clonotype was sampled from a man older than 75 with active or convalescent COVID-19. CDR3 sequence: CASSVGQQYGELFF. Here the CDR3 DNA reads TGTGCCAGCAGCGTAGGACAGCAATACGGGGAGCTGTTTTTT.